This TCR beta chain is drawn from a study of Graves' ophthalmopathy and Graves' hyperthyroidism (dated by TCRdb to about 2018). Regarding the complete study: Hyperthyroidism was considered stable if no progression to ophthalmopathy occurred within 18 months of follow-up. A discovery set of about 99 patients (43 ophthalmopathy, 60 or so stable hyperthyroidism) was enrolled to explore V-J signatures distinguishing ophthalmopathy from hyperthyroidism. In total, 135 blood samples were TCR-sequenced: fewer than 50 ophthalmopathy, some 75 hyperthyroidism and about 17 hyperthyroidism-to-ophthalmopathy patients. The study used signatures of the TCR beta repertoire to tell Graves' ophthalmopathy apart from Graves' hyperthyroidism and to predict which patients would progress to ophthalmopathy. An independent validation cohort comprised some 19 hyperthyroidism patients and about 16 patients who later progressed from hyperthyroidism to ophthalmopathy. Once sampling was done, hyperthyroidism patients were given methimazole at a starting dose of 30 mg daily, while ophthalmopathy patients were given high-dose intravenous methylprednisolone. In about six hyperthyroidism patients, the T-cell repertoire of thyroid tissue was compared with the T-cell repertoire of blood. Results the study describes overall, beyond this receptor: In cross-validation, the 13-signature model distinguished ophthalmopathy from stable hyperthyroidism with around 90% sensitivity and roughly 84% specificity, while in the test set the corresponding values were about 80% and 75%. Among expanded thyroid clonotypes with frequency above 0.001, most also showed up in blood, which suggests that blood repertoires may reflect the thyroid immune response. In validation, the model predicted ophthalmopathy progression with about 70% sensitivity and roughly 72% specificity; fewer than 15 predicted patients were CT-confirmed with GO in a median of about 6.1 months. Sample size was not predetermined statistically, and investigators were not blinded to group allocation.

This clonotype has a single count. It lacks a known antigen. A much larger clone differs by one base, so this may be a read error. TCR beta CDR3 regions were amplified from RNA transcripts for repertoire sequencing. HTBI primers and the Qiagen OneStep RT-PCR kit were used in a first-round RT-PCR, which was followed by a second-round multiplex PCR, size selection and purification. Sequencing of the libraries was carried out on an Illumina HiSeq2000 in paired-end mode with 100 bp reads. The authors' pipeline ran thus. SOAPnuke was used for read processing, and reads with adapters, uncalled bases, a mean Phred below 15, or no exact constant-primer or identifier match were discarded. High-quality paired reads were merged with COPE v1.2.5. Clonotypes were defined as unique nucleotide sequences and were aligned to IMGT TRB V, D and J references using MiTCR v1.1. Analysis was restricted to V-J combinations with a frequency above 0.0001, which covered 98% to 99.2% of repertoires. For each V-J combination, a TCR clonal expansion and chaos score was defined as the ratio of F50 clonal expansion to chaos observed in the TCRdist matrix. Welch's t-statistics and random forest were used to narrow the features down to approximately twelve V-J combinations, which were then fed into a naive Bayes classifier. Thyroid-blood repertoire similarity was quantified with the Morisita-Horn index. The public reads were run again by TCRdb, first through fastp at Q25 and then through MiXCR, and only productive beta chains were kept. Each CDR3 protein gets just one entry, which takes the most common genes and DNA from the rows behind it. The V and J calls here are based on TCRdb, not the publication. In all, the sample holds over a million distinct CDR3 sequences, and 35% to 40% of those were seen once. The top ten constitute more than 9.5% of the sample.

Patients with hyperthyroidism were aged 18 to 65 years, had been newly diagnosed, and had a disease duration of less than 2 months. Patients with other autoimmune diseases, uncontrolled infections, pregnancy or lactation were excluded from the study. Clinical symptoms, serum thyroxine, TRAb, thyroid ultrasound and orbital computed tomography formed the basis of the diagnosis. Total RNA was extracted using Trizol reagent, and RNA quality was checked on an Agilent 2100 Bioanalyzer. CDR1 and CDR2, looked up from the germline V gene (reference sequence), are DFQATT and SNEGSKA. CDR3 length: 17 amino acids, cysteine to phenylalanine. Only the CDR3 DNA is retained, 51 bases long and in frame from the first base.

This sequence uses TRBV20-1 and TRBJ2-5; tentative D gene TRBD2, with 6 bases matching. The sequence derives from an adult man with Graves' hyperthyroidism. The sample taken for sequencing was peripheral blood or thyroid tissue (not recorded which). In nucleotides, the sequence is TGCAGTGCTGGAGATCCCGTCGCTGGCGGGAACCAAGAGACCCAGTACTTC. Its translation is CSAGDPVAGGNQETQYF.